Following are 3 T cell receptor beta chains from one sample sequenced in a study of blood T cell repertoires in COVID-19. Profiling relied on immunoSEQ multiplex PCR, and the TCRdb table lists in-frame clones only, not all of them. Of approximately 33,000 clones in the sample, approximately 88% were seen once. The specimen sequenced was peripheral blood. The receptors here all came from a man aged 60-69 years with COVID-19, enrolled during active disease.

This rearrangement joins TRBV5-1 to TRBJ1-1, with D possibly matching TRBD1 (6 bases). V lost 2 bases and J lost 2, with 10 bases in between. This CDR3 contains 14 residues. Germline-derived CDR1 and CDR2 are SGHRS and YFSETQ. Written as DNA, the CDR3 is TGCGCCAGCAGCTTACTACAGGGAAACACTGAAGCTTTCTTT. This gives the protein CASSLLQGNTEAFF. The full variable domain, its missing parts supplied by reference TRBV5-1 and TRBJ1-1, is KAGVTQTPRYLIKTRGQQVTLSCSPISGHRSVSWYQQTPGQGLQFLFEYFSETQRNKGNFPGRFSGRQFSNSRSEMNVSTLELGDSALYLCASSLLQGNTEAFFGQGTRLTVV.

V usage is TRBV27 and J usage is TRBJ1-1; maybe TRBD1 (6 bases). Germline V gene sequence: CDR1 MNHEY, CDR2 SMNVEV (reference sequence). CDR3 size: 15 residues. The ends were cut back, 3 bases at V and 0 bases at J, with 11 bases in the middle. CDR3 loop: CASSLGWGLNTEAFF. The CDR3 region has the DNA TGTGCCAGCAGTTTGGGCTGGGGGCTGAACACTGAAGCTTTCTTT.

DNA for the CDR3: TGTGCCTCAGCGGGAGGGCCCTACGAGCAGTACTTC. Translating it yields CASAGGPYEQYF. The chain has TRBV30 and TRBJ2-7; the match to TRBD2 covers 10 bases. CDR3 length equals 12 residues. The ends lost 7 bases at V and 2 bases at J; junction bases unmatched: 2. From germline, CDR1 is GTSNPN and CDR2 SVGIG (reference sequence).